Sequencing of this T cell receptor beta chain was carried out in a study of CD8+CD57+ T cells in acquired aplastic anemia. Patients who underwent sequencing had shown CD8+CD57+ cell expansion by flow cytometry. This clonotype was detected ten times or more. The template for TCR beta VDJ and CDR3 sequence profiling was genomic DNA. TCRdb processed the reads anew with MiXCR; each CDR3 protein has one entry. The profile shows roughly 500,000 distinct CDR3 sequences, under 40% of them singletons. The sequence derives from a human donor with aplastic anemia. Sequencing was done on a sample of sorted CD4+, CD8+, or CD8+CD57+ T cells (not recorded which) from PBMCs.

CDR3 DNA: TGTGCCAGCAGTCGACAGGGAGGGAACACTGAAGCTTTCTTT. It yields the protein CASSRQGGNTEAFF. The gene calls are TRBV2 and TRBJ1-1, with 7 bases aligning to TRBD1. The CDR3 consists of 14 residues. Germline-derived CDR1 and CDR2 are SNHLY and FYNNEI. V lost 5 bases, J lost 1 base, and 4 bases stayed unmatched.